Below, 31 T cell receptor delta chains from the same sample are listed, as sequenced in a study of γδ T cells in repeated Plasmodium falciparum infection listed by TCRdb under 2021. Library generation was performed with multiplex PCR. Sequencing was performed on an Illumina MiSeq. TCRdb called clones afresh from the public reads with CATT; identical DNA rows were later merged. The sample has 70,000 to 95,000 delta-chain clones on record, approximately 1.5% of them singletons. Jointly, the top ten make up roughly 8.1% of the sample. Vgamma9/Vdelta2+ and Vdelta2-negative gammadelta T cell populations were flow-sorted from peripheral blood mononuclear cells for bulk TCR repertoire analysis. Sequences were obtained from gamma-delta T cells from blood. The receptor set was obtained from a pool of human donors (malaria-infected and uninfected, not separated).

The sample holds a few counts of this clone. The protein given by TCRdb reflects a much larger clone and differs at residue 4 from this DNA's translation, likely from a read error; the protein shown is the DNA's translation. The rearrangement links TRDV2 to TRDJ1; 8 bases are a match to TRDD3. No J segment appears in TCRdb, so it was assigned here by matching the sequence to germline. Germline CDR1 GEAIGNYY, CDR2 EKD. The ends lost 5 bases at V and 0 bases at J; junction bases unmatched: 16. The CDR3 runs to 18 residues. The DNA for the CDR3 is TGTGCCTGTGGCCCCCTAACACTGGGGGCCTCGAACACCGATAAACTCATCTTT. This sequence encodes CACGPLTLGASNTDKLIF.

As to this clone: Since a far larger clone is one base different, this is likely a read error. The identical CDR3 is also encoded by other nucleotide sequences in the sample. This chain joins TRDV2 and TRDJ3; 9 bases align to TRDD3. No J gene is reported in TCRdb; it was inferred here by comparing the DNA with germline. Germline lookup yields CDR1 GEAIGNYY and CDR2 EKD. V shed 1 base and J 0 bases; nucleotides not matched to a gene: 15. The CDR3 totals 22 residues. In nucleotides, the CDR3 is TGTGCCTGTGACACGGCAGGATACGGGGGGATACCAGGCTCCTGGGACACCCGACAGATGTTTTTC. It encodes CACDTAGYGGIPGSWDTRQMFF.

This clone was observed many times. The chain is built from TRDV1 and TRDJ1; D remains ambiguous. CDR1 is TSWWSYY and CDR2 is QGS in the germline V gene. Trimming removed 1 base from V and 1 base from J, with 16 bases in between. The CDR3 has 17 residues. DNA of the CDR3: TGTGCTCTTGGGGAACCCCTGGAGAGGATTTCCACCGATAAACTCATCTTT. This gives the protein CALGEPLERISTDKLIF.

A remark on this clone: TCRdb shows a much larger clone's protein in place of this DNA's translation, and the two differ at residue 10, likely through a read error; the protein shown is translated from the DNA. V and J are TRDV2 and TRDJ1; D perhaps matches TRDD3 (5 bases). The J gene, absent from TCRdb, was called here by matching the DNA to germline. Trimming removed 5 bases from V and 1 base from J, with 19 bases in between. The CDR3 sequence is 16 residues long. Germline CDR1 GEAIGNYY, CDR2 EKD. CDR3 region: CACVPLSQGSTDKLIF. The CDR3, as DNA: TGTGCCTGTGTCCCTCTCTCTCAGGGGAGCACCGATAAACTCATCTTT.

A few counts support this clone. It may be a read error: a sequence one base away is much more abundant. This chain's CDR3 is CALSRYWGIRGDKLIF. The DNA for the CDR3 is TGTGCTCTCTCCCGCTACTGGGGGATAAGGGGCGATAAACTCATCTTT. This chain links TRDV1 with TRDJ1, with TRDD3 matching 11 bases. Losses at the gene ends were 9 bases for V and 4 bases for J; bases not matched to a gene: 13. The CDR3 length is 16 residues. Looked up from germline, CDR1 is TSWWSYY and CDR2 is QGS.

This clone was recorded a few times. The protein TCRdb lists belongs to a much larger clone and differs from this DNA's translation at residue 3, which points to a read error; the protein shown is made from the DNA. The genes are TRDV2 and TRDJ3; D is possibly TRDD3 (6 bases). The J gene was missing in TCRdb and was found by matching the end of the DNA to germline. CDR1 is GEAIGNYY and CDR2 is EKD in the germline V gene. This CDR3 contains 21 residues. CDR3 residues: CARDTRPVWGPSSWDTRQMFF. CDR3 sequence (DNA): TGTGCCCGTGACACCAGGCCGGTCTGGGGTCCAAGCTCCTGGGACACCCGACAGATGTTTTTC.

In this sample, this clone turned up a few times. TCRdb's protein, taken from a much larger clone, differs from this DNA's translation at residue 18, likely owing to a read error; the protein displayed comes from the DNA. The chain links TRDV3 to TRDJ1, with 12 bases lining up with TRDD3. The CDR3 contains 21 residues. Per germline, CDR1 TVYSNPD and CDR2 GDNSRS (reference sequence). DNA for the CDR3: TGTGCCTTTAAATCGGCGGCGGCGACTGGGGGATACAGGGGGTACACCGATGAACTCATCTTT. Translation gives CAFKSAAATGGYRGYTDELIF.

There are a few counts of this clone. This DNA translates differently at residue 8 from the TCRdb protein, which is that of a much larger clone; a read error is likely, and the protein shown is the DNA's own translation. This chain connects TRDV1 to TRDJ1; a weak D match, TRDD3 (5 bases). CDR3 length equals 17 residues. The V end was cut by 3 bases, the J end by 5 bases, with 22 bases between. In germline, CDR1 is TSWWSYY, CDR2 QGS. As DNA, the CDR3 is TGTGCTCTTGGGGAGTTGGCCCTCTCCTGGGTAAGGGATAAACTCATCTTT. This encodes CALGELALSWVRDKLIF.

In this sample, this clone turned up a few times. A read error is likely here: a far larger clone is one base away. The sample has other DNA sequences that encode this CDR3 too. This chain links TRDV1 with TRDJ1, with D perhaps TRDD3 (5 bases). CDR1 TSWWSYY and CDR2 QGS come from the germline V gene. The CDR3 is 15 residues long. The CDR3, as DNA: TGCGCTCTTGGGGAACGGGGGGTTTTCGTCGATAAACTCATCTTT. Translation: CALGERGVFVDKLIF.

This clone has only a few counts. TCRdb's protein for this DNA is that of a much larger clone and differs from the translation at residue 11, likely a read error; the protein shown is the DNA translation. The rearrangement links TRDV1 to TRDJ1; 12 nucleotides match TRDD3. The CDR3 runs to 18 residues. Germline CDR1 is TSWWSYY and CDR2 is QGS. V gave up 1 base and J gave up 4 bases; unmatched junction bases: 10. CDR3 sequence: CALGEPYWGIHRGDKLIF. CDR3 bases: TGTGCTCTTGGGGAACCGTACTGGGGGATACACCGGGGCGATAAACTCATCTTT.

As to this clone: A far larger clone differs by one base, so this is likely a read error. Within the sample, other DNA sequences also encode this same CDR3. J is TRDJ1 and V is TRDV2; TRDD3 is a possible D gene (5 bases). The J gene, absent from TCRdb, was called here by matching the DNA to germline. Looked up from germline, CDR1 is GEAIGNYY and CDR2 is EKD. There are 17 residues in the CDR3. The CDR3 DNA reads TGTGCCTGTGACTCTCTACTTGGGGACTCCCACACTGATAAACTCATCTTT. Protein: CACDSLLGDSHTDKLIF.

This clone was observed a few times. This DNA translates differently at residue 5 from the TCRdb protein, which is that of a much larger clone; a read error is likely, and the protein shown is the DNA's own translation. CDR3: CALGGLALPMKLGDSPSLALTAQLFF. CDR3 nucleotides: TGTGCTCTTGGGGGACTAGCGCTTCCTATGAAGCTGGGGGATTCTCCTTCCTTAGCTTTGACAGCACAACTCTTCTTT. The V gene is TRDV1, the J gene TRDJ2; 9 bases line up with TRDD3. Because TCRdb records no J gene, it was assigned here through a match of the DNA to germline. V shed 4 bases and J 0 bases; nucleotides not matched to a gene: 33. The CDR3 runs to 26 residues. Germline CDR1 is TSWWSYY and CDR2 is QGS.

This clone has a handful of counts. TCRdb records a much larger clone's protein for this DNA, with a difference at residue 9 that likely arises from a read error; the protein given is the translation of the DNA. This chain uses TRDV1 with TRDJ1; 9 positions agree with TRDD3. CDR1 and CDR2 (germline): TSWWSYY, QGS. The CDR3 sequence is 19 residues long. V lost 2 bases, J lost 0 bases, and 13 bases stayed unmatched. The CDR3 region has the DNA TGTGCTCTTGGGGAAACCTTCCCATGCTACTGGGGGAACACCGATAAACTCATCTTT. Protein sequence: CALGETFPCYWGNTDKLIF.

This clone was counted between two and nine times. This chain uses TRDV1 with TRDJ1; D is undetermined. This CDR3 is built from 14 residues. Germline lookup yields CDR1 TSWWSYY and CDR2 QGS. Trimming left V 2 bases short and J 0 bases short, with 7 bases between. In nucleotides, the CDR3 is TGTGCTCTTGGGGAAAACCCGGACACCGATAAACTCATCTTT. Translation gives CALGENPDTDKLIF.

In regard to this clone: TCRdb's protein, taken from a much larger clone, differs from this DNA's translation at residue 9, likely owing to a read error; the protein displayed comes from the DNA. This chain joins TRDV3 and TRDJ1; D is unresolved. Looked up from germline, CDR1 is TVYSNPD and CDR2 is GDNSRS (reference sequence). Trimming cost V 4 bases and J 1 base, with 19 bases left between them. The CDR3 runs 15 residues. Here the CDR3 DNA reads TGTGCCTCGACGACGTTCATCTCGTGCACCGATAAACTCATCTTT. Translation: CASTTFISCTDKLIF.

As for this clone: With only one base between it and a far larger clone, this is likely a read error. The sample holds other DNA sequences that translate to the same CDR3. The chain carries TRDV1 and TRDJ1; D unresolved. The J gene, missing from TCRdb, was assigned here through DNA to germline matching. CDR3 size: 25 residues. Germline V CDR1 and CDR2: TSWWSYY, QGS. CDR3 DNA sequence: TGTGCCCTTGAGTCCCCGAGGCGACCTCTTTTGAAGACAAACCGACTTACTGTGTACACCGATAAACTCATCTTT. It encodes CALESPRRPLLKTNRLTVYTDKLIF.

This clone was detected a few times. TCRdb shows a much larger clone's protein in place of this DNA's translation, and the two differ at residue 11, likely through a read error; the protein shown is translated from the DNA. The chain recombines TRDV2 with TRDJ1; unclear D gene. Matching the DNA to germline supplied the J gene, which TCRdb does not give. V lost 3 bases, J lost 3 bases, and 19 bases lay in between. The CDR3 consists of 16 residues. Per germline, CDR1 GEAIGNYY and CDR2 EKD. The DNA of the CDR3 is TGTGCCTGTGACCCGACGAAGGGGTTGTACGCCGATAAACTCATCTTT. Protein sequence: CACDPTKGLYADKLIF.

The table lists this clone with many counts. This chain joins TRDV2 and TRDJ1, with 7 nucleotides matching TRDD3. The germline gives CDR1 GEAIGNYY, CDR2 EKD. V shed 0 bases and J 0 bases; nucleotides not matched to a gene: 6. This CDR3 comprises 16 residues. The CDR3 spells CACDTAWGPYTDKLIF. The CDR3 DNA is TGTGCCTGTGACACCGCCTGGGGGCCGTACACCGATAAACTCATCTTT.

This clone has more than one count but fewer than ten. TCRdb's listed protein matches a much larger clone and diverges from this DNA's translation at residue 4, likely through a read error; the protein shown comes from the DNA. The genes are TRDV3 and TRDJ1; 12 positions agree with TRDD3. TCRdb offers no J gene call, so here the DNA was matched to germline to obtain one. V shed 1 base, J shed 1 base, and the junction held 22 bases outside the gene matches. This CDR3 contains 21 residues. Per the germline V gene, CDR1 is TVYSNPD and CDR2 is GDNSRS (reference sequence). CDR3 sequence (DNA): TGTGCCTTTAATAAATTCCTACCTATCGTACTGGGGGATACTATCACCGATAAACTCATCTTT. This translates into CAFNKFLPIVLGDTITDKLIF.

About this clone: For this DNA, TCRdb reports the protein of a much larger clone, which diverges at residue 10, most likely from a read error; the protein presented here is translated directly from the DNA. The chain links TRDV1 to TRDJ1; D perhaps matches TRDD2 (6 bases). TCRdb records no J gene; here it was assigned by comparing the DNA to germline. Germline CDR1 and CDR2: TSWWSYY and QGS. The CDR3 is 15 residues long. Trimming shortened V by 5 bases and J by 3 bases, and 16 bases separated the two germline ends. Written as DNA, the CDR3 is TGTGCTCTTGGGTCCTACTATCGTGGCGCCGATAAACTCATCTTT. Amino acids: CALGSYYRGADKLIF.

This clone was detected only a few times. This likely reflects a read error, since a far larger clone is one base away. This sample also contains other DNA sequences that code for the same CDR3. The chain has TRDV1 and TRDJ1, with 10 positions matching TRDD3. TCRdb gives no J gene; it was assigned here by matching the DNA to germline. Looked up from germline, CDR1 is TSWWSYY and CDR2 is QGS. CDR3 length equals 21 residues. The CDR3 reads CALGAHSYVGGGYSETDKLIF. The CDR3 DNA reads as TGTGCCCTTGGGGCCCATTCCTACGTTGGTGGGGGATACTCAGAAACCGATAAACTCATCTTT.

Worth noting for this clone: The protein recorded in TCRdb matches a much larger clone and deviates from this DNA's translation at residue 20, suggesting a read error; the protein here is obtained by translating the DNA. The V gene was identified as TRDV1, while no J gene was called; TRDD3, the D gene given by the table, was not confirmed from the DNA. CDR3 length: 22 amino acids. CDR1 and CDR2 from the germline V gene are TSWWSYY and QGS. CDR3 sequence reads: CALGEPEASYWGIKGYTDKPIF. The DNA of the CDR3 is TGTGCTCTTGGGGAGCCCGAAGCCTCGTACTGGGGGATAAAAGGGTACACCGATAAACCCATCTTT.

Of note for this clone: The protein in TCRdb stems from a much larger clone and differs at residue 4 from this DNA's translation, likely a read error; here the protein is translated from the DNA. V and J are TRDV1 and TRDJ1; D uncertain. Because TCRdb records no J gene, it was assigned here through a match of the DNA to germline. Germline CDR1 reads TSWWSYY; CDR2 reads QGS. CDR3 length: 15 residues. The CDR3, as DNA: TGTGCTCTTGAGGAAGTGGTAGTCCGCTCAGATAAACTCATCTTT. Translating gives CALEEVVVRSDKLIF.

Of note for this clone: A much larger clone sits a single nucleotide away, making a read error possible. The chain couples TRDV1 to TRDJ1; 12 bases line up with TRDD3. The J gene comes from matching the DNA to germline here; TCRdb lacks it. This CDR3 is 23 amino acids long. J was trimmed by 2 bases and V by 1 base; bases with no gene match: 23. Germline CDR1 reads TSWWSYY; CDR2 reads QGS. CDR3: CALGERWPRGPWGIRVYTDKLIF. The CDR3 DNA reads TGTGCTCTTGGGGAACGGTGGCCCCGGGGACCCTGGGGGATACGTGTTTATACCGATAAACTCATCTTT.

This clone was detected only a few times. This DNA's translation differs at residue 14 from TCRdb's protein, which comes from a much larger clone; a read error is likely, and the protein shown is translated from the DNA. This chain links TRDV1 with TRDJ1; possible D gene TRDD3, 9 bases. Germline V CDR1 and CDR2: TSWWSYY, QGS. V was clipped by 2 bases and J by 0 bases, with 31 bases between them. The CDR3 sequence is 22 residues long. The CDR3 DNA reads as TGTGCTCTTGGGGAAGGGGCCTTCCTAGTCGACTGGGGGACAGATTACACCGATAAACTCATCTTT. This encodes CALGEGAFLVDWGTDYTDKLIF.

As for this clone: The TCRdb protein comes from a much larger clone and disagrees with this DNA's translation at residue 16, likely due to a read error; the protein given here is derived from the DNA. The chain combines TRDV3 with TRDJ1; 9 nucleotides agree with TRDD3. TCRdb records no J gene; here it was assigned by comparing the DNA to germline. The CDR3 runs to 21 residues. The V segment lost 3 bases and the J segment 4 bases; nucleotides outside the gene matches: 30. Looked up from germline, CDR1 is TVYSNPD and CDR2 is GDNSRS (reference sequence). The CDR3 spells CAFPDTLLGDPNHSYIDKLIF. CDR3 coding DNA: TGTGCCTTCCCTGATACCCTACTGGGGGACCCAAATCACTCGTACATCGATAAACTCATCTTT.

Concerning this clone: TCRdb has a much larger clone's protein, which differs at residue 4 from the translation of this DNA, likely because of a read error; what is shown is the protein translated from the DNA. The CDR3 DNA sequence: TGTGCCTGTTACACGATCTATGGGGGATACGCCGATAAACTCATCTTT. Protein: CACYTIYGGYADKLIF. This chain links TRDV2 with TRDJ1; 11 nucleotides agree with TRDD3. CDR3 length equals 16 residues. Germline V gene data show CDR1 as GEAIGNYY and CDR2 as EKD.

Regarding this clone: TCRdb's protein for this DNA is that of a much larger clone and differs from the translation at residue 18, likely a read error; the protein shown is the DNA translation. The rearrangement uses TRDV1 and TRDJ1; TRDD3 aligns across 10 bases. The CDR3 totals 20 residues. Germline V gene data show CDR1 as TSWWSYY and CDR2 as QGS. In DNA, the CDR3 is TGTGCTCTTGGGGCTTTCCGGCGGGACTGGGGGATTCCAAGCACCGATAAACGCATCTTT. Its translation is CALGAFRRDWGIPSTDKRIF.

This clone has only a few counts. A read error is the likely source, as a far larger clone sits one nucleotide away. The CDR3 nucleotides read TGTGCCCTTGGGGAACTTCCTACGGGGGACTGGGGGATCCTTACCGATAAACTCATCTTT. Protein sequence: CALGELPTGDWGILTDKLIF. The genes are TRDV1 and TRDJ1; 10 positions match TRDD3. The J gene was missing in TCRdb and was found by matching the end of the DNA to germline. This CDR3 has 20 residues. Per the germline V gene, CDR1 is TSWWSYY and CDR2 is QGS.

This clone was seen many times. V is TRDV2 and J is TRDJ1; 11 nucleotides agree with TRDD3. Germline trimming cut 1 base from V and 1 base from J; bases unmatched to any gene: 31. This CDR3 contains 25 residues. Looked up from germline, CDR1 is GEAIGNYY and CDR2 is EKD. The CDR3 protein is CACDTGFSRPPELGDSFPGTDKLIF. CDR3 nucleotides: TGTGCCTGTGACACGGGTTTCTCCAGGCCCCCGGAACTGGGGGATAGTTTCCCGGGCACCGATAAACTCATCTTT.

This clone was detected many times. A far larger clone is one nucleotide away, so this likely arose from a read error. This CDR3 is also generated by other DNA sequences in the sample. This chain joins TRDV2 and TRDJ1; TRDD3 aligns across 10 bases. TCRdb carries no J gene annotation; the J gene was assigned here by matching the DNA with germline. The CDR3 is 17 amino acids. Germline V lookup: CDR1 GEAIGNYY, CDR2 EKD. CDR3 sequence: CACDTVGGYADPDKLIF. CDR3 nucleotide sequence: TGTGCCTGCGACACCGTAGGGGGATACGCGGATCCCGATAAACTCATCTTT.